The 25 T cell receptor beta chains given below trace back to one sample, sequenced in a study of blood T cell repertoires in COVID-19. Sequencing used immunoSEQ multiplex PCR; TCRdb keeps in-frame clones, though not all of them. The data contain about 70,000 clones, roughly 86% of them seen just once; the ten biggest clones take up about 12%. Sequenced: peripheral blood. The receptors come from a human donor in a cohort sampled during active COVID-19.

Concerning this clone: One junction end disagrees with the germline gene, perhaps due to a read error. The genes are TRBV30 and TRBJ1-2, with D unresolved. Germline lookup yields CDR1 GTSNPN and CDR2 SVGIG (reference sequence). The CDR3 sequence is 11 residues long. CDR3 nucleotides: TGTGCCTGGAGTGCGTCGACACTCTCCCTATTT. It yields the protein CAWSASTLSLF.

This clone was found a few times. The chain carries TRBV9 and TRBJ1-6; D may be TRBD1 (5 bases). Germline CDR1 and CDR2: SGDLS and YYNGEE. The germline V and J ends were trimmed by 3 bases and 0 bases, with 10 bases remaining between them. CDR3 size: 16 residues. The CDR3 bases are TGTGCCAGCAGCGAAACAGGAACCTCCTATAATTCACCCCTCCACTTT. Its protein is CASSETGTSYNSPLHF. The whole variable domain, remainder taken from reference TRBV9 and TRBJ1-6, is DSGVTQTPKHLITATGQRVTLRCSPRSGDLSVYWYQQSLDQGLQFLIQYYNGEERAKGNILERFSAQQFPDLHSELNLSSLELGDSALYFCASSETGTSYNSPLHFGNGTRLTVT.

The chain uses TRBV6-5 and TRBJ1-1, with a weak D call TRBD1 (5 bases). There are 14 residues in the CDR3. Between the trimmed V and J ends, which lost 6 bases and 2 bases, there was a span of 13 bases. The germline CDR1 and CDR2 sequences are MNHEY and SVGAGI. The CDR3 is CASSGGRGNTEAFF. DNA for the CDR3: TGTGCCAGCAGCGGGGGGAGGGGAAACACTGAAGCTTTCTTT.

J is TRBJ2-1 and V is TRBV21-1; TRBD2 reflects the table's D call only, with no check against the DNA. TRBV21-1 is designated a pseudogene. The CDR3 length is 21 residues. DNA of the CDR3: TGTGCCAGCAGCAAATTTAAGGGCGGGGGGGACGAAAAACTCTCCTACAATGAGCAGTTCTTC. It codes for CASSKFKGGGDEKLSYNEQFF.

The chain uses TRBV7-3 and TRBJ1-6, with D tentatively TRBD1 (5 bases). The CDR3 is made up of 15 amino acids. V gave up 2 bases and J gave up 3 bases, with 8 bases separating them. The V gene's germline CDR1 is SGHTA and CDR2 FQGTGA. The CDR3, as DNA: TGTGCCAGCAGCTTAGGGGGGGACTATAATTCACCCCTCCACTTT. Its translation: CASSLGGDYNSPLHF.

The gene calls are TRBV4-1 and TRBJ2-5, with 7 bases fitting TRBD1. V shed 0 bases, J shed 1 base, and the junction held 17 bases outside the gene matches. This CDR3 is built from 20 residues. Per germline, CDR1 MGHRA and CDR2 YSYEKL. The CDR3, as DNA: TGCGCCAGCAGCCAAGATAAAACTGGGGTGGGACAGAAAATCCAAGAGACCCAGTACTTC. Its protein product is CASSQDKTGVGQKIQETQYF.

The chain has TRBV15 and TRBJ1-1; 7 bases align to TRBD1. Looked up from germline, CDR1 is LNHNV and CDR2 is YYDKDF (reference sequence). The V and J ends lost 2 bases and 5 bases, in that order; junction bases with no gene match: 5. CDR3 length equals 14 residues. CDR3 sequence reads: CATSRTGVGTEAFF. The CDR3 DNA reads as TGTGCCACCAGCAGAACAGGGGTCGGGACTGAAGCTTTCTTT.

This chain joins TRBV7-2 and TRBJ2-2, with 8 bases fitting TRBD1. The CDR3 covers 15 residues. After removal of 3 bases from V and 7 bases from J, the junction contained 7 bases not matched to a gene. In germline, CDR1 is SGHTA, CDR2 FQGNSA. In nucleotides, the CDR3 is TGTGCCAGCAGCTTCACAGGGGGTCAGGTCGGGGAGCTGTTTTTT. This encodes CASSFTGGQVGELFF.

The rearrangement links TRBV6-1 to TRBJ1-1; D is undetermined. The V end lost 2 bases, the J end lost 0 bases, and 7 bases lay between the germline ends. This CDR3 region has 14 residues. The V gene's germline CDR1 is MNHNS and CDR2 SASEGT. The CDR3 spells CASSEFRLNTEAFF. CDR3 nucleotide sequence: TGTGCCAGCAGTGAATTCAGGTTGAACACTGAAGCTTTCTTT.

In DNA form, the CDR3 reads TGTGCCAGCAGCTTGGACAGCTCTGGAAACACCATATATTTT. It yields the protein CASSLDSSGNTIYF. The rearrangement joins TRBV5-4 to TRBJ1-3; D remains ambiguous. Trimming took off 0 bases at V and 0 bases at J, with 4 bases between the two ends. Germline-derived CDR1 and CDR2 are SGHNT and YYREEE (reference sequence). This CDR3 spans 14 amino acids.

Notes on this clone: Other DNA sequences from this sample encode an identical CDR3 as well. V usage is TRBV19 and J usage is TRBJ2-2; 9 bases fit TRBD1. The V gene end was trimmed by 6 bases and the J gene end by 2 bases; junction bases not matched to a gene: 4. The germline gives CDR1 LNHDA, CDR2 SQIVND (reference sequence). This CDR3 comprises 15 residues. The CDR3, as DNA: TGTGCCAGTAGACGGGGACAGGGAAACACCGGGGAGCTGTTTTTT. Its protein is CASRRGQGNTGELFF. The full variable domain, in which reference TRBV19 and TRBJ2-2 provide the parts outside the CDR3, is DGGITQSPKYLFRKEGQNVTLSCEQNLNHDAMYWYRQDPGQGLRLIYYSQIVNDFQKGDIAEGYSVSREKKESFPLTVTSAQKNPTAFYLCASRRGQGNTGELFFGEGSRLTVL.

The chain recombines TRBV7-9 with TRBJ2-2, with 7 nucleotides matching TRBD1. Germline V gene lookup returns CDR1 SEHNR and CDR2 FQNEAQ (reference sequence). Trimming at V came to 3 bases and at J to 3 bases, leaving 4 bases not matched to a gene. There are 15 residues in the CDR3. The CDR3 spells CASSFTQGDTGELFF. The CDR3 region has the DNA TGTGCCAGCAGCTTTACGCAGGGGGACACCGGGGAGCTGTTTTTT.

V gene TRBV6-5 combines with J gene TRBJ1-4; the match to TRBD1 covers 7 bases. The CDR3 loop spans 13 amino acids. V lost 2 bases to trimming and J lost 7 bases; unmatched junction nucleotides: 1. CDR1 is MNHEY and CDR2 is SVGAGI in the germline V gene. In nucleotides, the CDR3 is TGTGCCAGCAGTTACAACAGGGGTGAAAAACTGTTTTTT. This translates into CASSYNRGEKLFF.

The J gene is TRBJ1-2, the V gene TRBV7-9; D call uncertain. The CDR3 is 13 residues long. Germline V lookup: CDR1 SEHNR, CDR2 FQNEAQ (reference sequence). The V gene lost 1 base and the J gene lost 3 bases, with 6 bases spanning the gap. As DNA, the CDR3 is TGTGCCAGCAGCTTAGAACTTGACTATGGCTACACCTTC. Its translation is CASSLELDYGYTF.

This clone was seen a few times. This rearrangement joins TRBV11-2 to TRBJ1-2; TRBD1 might be the D (6 bases). The V and J ends lost 1 base and 8 bases respectively, with 11 bases between them. Looked up from germline, CDR1 is SGHAT and CDR2 is FQNNGV. There are 13 residues in the CDR3. The CDR3 loop is CASSLGAGVGYTF. DNA of the CDR3: TGTGCCAGCAGCTTAGGTGCAGGGGTCGGCTACACCTTC.

The J gene is TRBJ2-7, the V gene TRBV27, with TRBD2 matching 8 bases. This CDR3 is 14 amino acids long. Trimming took 10 bases from V and 1 from J; bases not matched to a gene: 9. Per the germline V gene, CDR1 is MNHEY and CDR2 is SMNVEV (reference sequence). The DNA of the CDR3 is TGTGCCACCCCTCTTTCGGGGGGGTCCTACGAGCAGTACTTC. It specifies CATPLSGGSYEQYF.

The chain uses TRBV5-5 and TRBJ2-3; D gene unclear. Trimming left V 0 bases short and J 6 bases short, with 11 bases between. Looked up from germline, CDR1 is SGHKS and CDR2 is YYEKEE (reference sequence). The CDR3 is 14 residues long. The CDR3 nucleotides are TGTGCCAGCAGCTTGGCCTCCGCGGTGGATACGCAGTATTTT. Residues: CASSLASAVDTQYF.

The chain carries TRBV2 and TRBJ2-1; D possibly corresponds to TRBD2 (6 bases). Per germline, CDR1 SNHLY and CDR2 FYNNEI. CDR3 size: 15 residues. The germline V and J ends were trimmed by 4 bases and 7 bases, with 17 bases remaining between them. The chain's CDR3 is CASSVRRAGTNEQFF. The CDR3, as DNA: TGTGCCAGCAGTGTTAGGCGAGCGGGTACAAATGAGCAGTTCTTC.

The rearrangement uses TRBV7-2 and TRBJ1-4; the D is unclear. Germline CDR1 reads SGHTA; CDR2 reads FQGNSA. Trimming removed 0 bases from V and 3 bases from J, with 11 bases in between. The CDR3 has 16 residues. CDR3 loop: CASSLARGLPNEKLFF. CDR3 coding DNA: TGTGCCAGCAGCTTAGCTCGAGGGTTGCCTAATGAAAAACTGTTTTTT.

The chain recombines TRBV18 with TRBJ1-6; 10 bases are a match to TRBD1. Unmatched junction bases numbered 2, after V lost 4 bases and J lost 5 bases. CDR3 length equals 15 residues. Germline-derived CDR1 and CDR2 are KGHSH and LQKENI. The CDR3 loop is CASSLGTGDNSPLHF. CDR3 DNA: TGTGCCAGCTCACTTGGGACAGGGGATAATTCACCCCTCCACTTT.

The chain uses TRBV19 and TRBJ1-5, with 7 bases that match TRBD1. Germline V gene data show CDR1 as LNHDA and CDR2 as SQIVND (reference sequence). This CDR3 has 13 residues. The V segment lost 4 bases and the J segment 5 bases; nucleotides outside the gene matches: 2. CDR3 DNA sequence: TGTGCCAGTAGTAGCAGGGGGGATCAGCCCCAGCATTTT. Its translation is CASSSRGDQPQHF.

The chain uses TRBV6-5 and TRBJ1-1; 12 bases match TRBD1. Germline V CDR1 and CDR2: MNHEY, SVGAGI. This CDR3 comprises 14 residues. V shed 2 bases and J 9 bases; nucleotides not matched to a gene: 4. Written as DNA, the CDR3 is TGTGCCAGCAGTTACCTGGGACAGGGGGCCCAAGCTTTCTTT. Amino acid sequence: CASSYLGQGAQAFF.

The chain employs TRBV30 and TRBJ1-5; no reliable D call. From germline, CDR1 is GTSNPN and CDR2 SVGIG (reference sequence). This CDR3 has 13 amino acids. V shed 2 bases and J shed 5 bases, with 10 bases lying between them. DNA of the CDR3: TGTGCCTGGAGTCTTAGTCTCTATCAGCCCCAGCATTTT. Translating gives CAWSLSLYQPQHF.

The chain recombines TRBV6-5 with TRBJ1-1; 7 positions agree with TRBD1. CDR1 is MNHEY and CDR2 is SVGAGI in the germline V gene. Unmatched junction bases numbered 4, after V lost 2 bases and J lost 4 bases. The CDR3 spans 14 residues. This CDR3 is CASSYVQGGTEAFF. CDR3 in DNA: TGTGCCAGCAGTTACGTCCAGGGGGGCACTGAAGCTTTCTTT.

This chain joins TRBV5-6 and TRBJ2-6, with 8 bases matching TRBD1. CDR1 is SGHDT, CDR2 YYEEEE, per germline. This CDR3 contains 18 residues. V lost 3 bases and J lost 0; bases outside the gene matches: 8. CDR3 loop: CASSYRWGQDSGANVLTF. CDR3 DNA sequence: TGTGCCAGCAGCTATCGCTGGGGACAGGACTCTGGGGCCAACGTCCTGACTTTC.